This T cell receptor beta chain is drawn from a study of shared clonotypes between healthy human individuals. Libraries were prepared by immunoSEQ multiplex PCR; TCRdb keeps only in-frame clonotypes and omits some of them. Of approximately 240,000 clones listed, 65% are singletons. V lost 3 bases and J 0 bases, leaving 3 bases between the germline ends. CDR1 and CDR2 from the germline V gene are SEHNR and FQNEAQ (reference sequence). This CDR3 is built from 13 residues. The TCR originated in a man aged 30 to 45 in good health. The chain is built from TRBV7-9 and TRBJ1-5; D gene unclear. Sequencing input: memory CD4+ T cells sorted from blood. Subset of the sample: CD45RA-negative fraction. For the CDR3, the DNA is TGTGCCAGCAGCTTCGGTAGCAATCAGCCCCAGCATTTT. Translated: CASSFGSNQPQHF.